The sequence of this TCR beta chain was determined in a study of cytomegalovirus exposure and HLA in healthy donors. Study-level results: Some V segments (TRBV6-2 and TRBV6-3 among them) were excluded as indistinguishable. It was reportedly the case that the classifier diagnosed cytomegalovirus status with high specificity and sensitivity.

Trimming stripped 7 bases from V and 2 bases from J, with 11 bases between. CDR1 is SGHNT and CDR2 is YENEEA in the germline V gene. CDR3 length equals 14 residues. To note about this clone: What it binds is unknown.

The primer mix had 60 Vbeta and 13 Jbeta primers. Sequencing was performed with immunoSEQ multiplex PCR; in TCRdb, only in-frame clones are kept and a portion is missing. Recorded for this sample: approximately 110,000 clones. Sequencing input: PBMCs. The origin of this receptor is a man aged 45-65 years in good health and CMV-seronegative. The genes are TRBV11-3 and TRBJ2-2, with D perhaps TRBD2 (6 bases). This chain's CDR3 is CASIGGGNTGELFF. As DNA, the CDR3 is TGTGCCAGCATCGGGGGAGGAAACACCGGGGAGCTGTTTTTT.